The 27 T cell receptor beta chains given below trace back to one sample, sequenced in a study of T cell changes during pregnancy in multiple sclerosis. TCRdb's table, derived via immunoSEQ multiplex PCR, lists solely in-frame clones and lacks some. The top ten clones hold about 0.9% of a sample with under 130,000 clones, roughly nine tenths of them seen once. The sample consisted of peripheral blood, taken after pregnancy. The receptors derive from a female donor with multiple sclerosis, enrolled in a pregnancy study.

This chain uses TRBV27 with TRBJ2-1; D call uncertain. This CDR3 contains 15 residues. Germline V CDR1 and CDR2: MNHEY, SMNVEV (reference sequence). The V end was cut by 5 bases, the J end by 7 bases, with 18 bases between. The CDR3 bases are TGTGCCAGCAGTCCAGACCGACTCCCGCGGAATGAGCAGTTCTTC. Protein: CASSPDRLPRNEQFF.

This rearrangement joins TRBV19 to TRBJ1-2; D possibly corresponds to TRBD1 (5 bases). CDR1 is LNHDA and CDR2 is SQIVND in the germline V gene (reference sequence). V lost 6 bases and J lost 4, with 15 bases in between. This CDR3 spans 14 amino acids. The DNA for the CDR3 is TGTGCCAGTAGCCTGGTTGGGGGGACCTATGGCTACACCTTC. It encodes CASSLVGGTYGYTF.

The chain combines TRBV7-8 with TRBJ1-5; the match to TRBD1 covers 9 bases. This CDR3 is 18 amino acids long. Germline trimming cut 2 bases from V and 0 bases from J; bases unmatched to any gene: 8. CDR1 and CDR2 from the germline V gene are SGHVS and FQNEAQ. CDR3 bases: TGTGCCAGCAGCTTAAAGGACAGGGGAGGGTATAGCAATCAGCCCCAGCATTTT. Translation: CASSLKDRGGYSNQPQHF.

The rearrangement links TRBV7-8 to TRBJ2-5; 11 bases match TRBD1. CDR1 is SGHVS, CDR2 FQNEAQ, per germline. This CDR3 is 16 amino acids long. The ends lost 5 bases at V and 5 bases at J; junction bases unmatched: 10. CDR3 residues: CASSRRDRGLRETQYF. The CDR3 DNA is TGTGCCAGCAGCCGGAGGGACAGGGGGTTAAGGGAGACCCAGTACTTC.

V is TRBV6-6 and J is TRBJ2-1; 8 bases are a match to TRBD2. The CDR3 consists of 16 residues. CDR1 is MNHNY, CDR2 SVGAGI, per germline (reference sequence). The V segment lost 4 bases and the J segment 10 bases; nucleotides outside the gene matches: 15. CDR3 sequence reads: CASSSLGGGLAREQFF. In nucleotides, the CDR3 is TGTGCCAGCAGTTCGTTGGGCGGGGGGCTCGCTCGGGAGCAGTTCTTC.

The sample holds one count of this clone. The rearrangement joins TRBV2 to TRBJ2-5; D is uncertain. Germline V gives CDR1 SNHLY, CDR2 FYNNEI. The CDR3 sequence is 11 residues long. V dropped 6 bases and J dropped 2 bases, with 4 bases sitting between them. The CDR3 protein is CASRRQETQYF. CDR3 nucleotides: TGTGCCAGCAGGCGGCAAGAGACCCAGTACTTC.

This chain connects TRBV10-3 to TRBJ1-6; a possible D gene is TRBD1 (6 bases). Trimming took 6 bases from V and 8 from J, leaving 8 bases between them. CDR3 size: 12 residues. The germline gives CDR1 ENHRY, CDR2 SYGVKD. CDR3 nucleotides: TGTGCCATCAGCTCAGGGGATTCACCCCTCCACTTT. Encoded protein: CAISSGDSPLHF.

The genes are TRBV5-1 and TRBJ1-1; 11 nucleotides match TRBD1. V dropped 5 bases and J dropped 6; count of bases not matched to a gene: 9. From germline, CDR1 is SGHRS and CDR2 YFSETQ. This CDR3 has 15 residues. The CDR3 spells CASSRDRGSGAEAFF. CDR3 nucleotides: TGCGCCAGCAGTAGGGACAGGGGGTCTGGAGCTGAAGCTTTCTTT.

The chain joins TRBV4-2 to TRBJ1-1, with 8 positions matching TRBD1. There are 13 residues in the CDR3. CDR1 LGHNA and CDR2 YNFKEQ come from the germline V gene. V lost 3 bases, J lost 10 bases, and 7 bases stayed unmatched. In nucleotides, the CDR3 is TGTGCCAGCAGCCAGTTGACGGACAGGGCAGCTTTCTTT. It translates to CASSQLTDRAAFF.

The V call is TRBV19, the J call TRBJ1-5; 7 nucleotides line up with TRBD1. J gave up 0 bases and V 4 bases, and 3 bases lay outside the gene matches. The germline V gene has CDR1 LNHDA and CDR2 SQIVND (reference sequence). This CDR3 has 15 amino acids. The CDR3 bases are TGTGCCAGTAGTAGGGGGACAGCTAGCAATCAGCCCCAGCATTTT. Translated: CASSRGTASNQPQHF.

The chain recombines TRBV18 with TRBJ2-7, with 7 bases lining up with TRBD1. J gave up 2 bases and V 6 bases, and 7 bases lay outside the gene matches. Germline V lookup: CDR1 KGHSH, CDR2 LQKENI. The CDR3 extends over 14 amino acids. The CDR3 DNA sequence: TGTGCCAGCTCCATGGACAGGATCACCTACGAGCAGTACTTC. Its translation: CASSMDRITYEQYF.

The J gene is TRBJ2-7, the V gene TRBV15, with D possibly TRBD2 on 7 matching bases. V was clipped by 7 bases and J by 6 bases, with 19 bases between them. This CDR3 region has 14 residues. Germline lookup yields CDR1 LNHNV and CDR2 YYDKDF (reference sequence). Here the CDR3 DNA reads TGTGCCACCATGCACGGGGGCGGGAGAGTCGAGCAGTACTTC. Protein: CATMHGGGRVEQYF.

CDR3 sequence: CASIAGGVVNEQFF. The CDR3 DNA sequence: TGTGCCAGTATAGCGGGAGGAGTGGTAAATGAGCAGTTCTTC. The V and J genes are TRBV19 and TRBJ2-1, with 10 bases fitting TRBD2. J was trimmed by 7 bases and V by 7 bases; bases with no gene match: 7. There are 14 residues in the CDR3. Germline CDR1 reads LNHDA; CDR2 reads SQIVND (reference sequence).

The chain uses TRBV19 and TRBJ1-5; D remains ambiguous. Per germline, CDR1 LNHDA and CDR2 SQIVND (reference sequence). V lost 7 bases, J lost 7 bases, and 20 bases lay in between. This CDR3 comprises 15 residues. The CDR3 DNA follows: TGTGCCAGTACGGGCCCGGAGGGTCAATTGCAGCCCCAGCATTTT. Its translation: CASTGPEGQLQPQHF.

V usage is TRBV5-6 and J usage is TRBJ1-2; TRBD1 might be the D (6 bases). Germline loops: CDR1 SGHDT, CDR2 YYEEEE. This CDR3 comprises 14 residues. V was cut by 4 bases and J by 7 bases, with 17 bases left in between. CDR3: CASSMGRGAFGYTF. The CDR3 coding sequence is TGTGCCAGCAGCATGGGGCGGGGGGCATTTGGCTACACCTTC.

The chain links TRBV4-3 to TRBJ1-2; 9 bases line up with TRBD1. This CDR3 contains 14 residues. CDR1 LGHNA and CDR2 YSLEER come from the germline V gene. Germline trimming cut 4 bases from V and 4 bases from J; bases unmatched to any gene: 4. CDR3 amino acids: CASSPGQGTYGYTF. The CDR3 bases are TGCGCCAGCAGCCCGGGACAGGGTACCTATGGCTACACCTTC.

The chain has TRBV6-1 and TRBJ1-4; no clear D gene. From germline, CDR1 is MNHNS and CDR2 SASEGT. This CDR3 is 13 amino acids long. V was clipped by 4 bases and J by 11 bases, with 14 bases between them. CDR3 amino acids: CASSANGGSKLFF. CDR3 DNA: TGTGCCAGCAGTGCGAATGGAGGGAGTAAACTGTTTTTT.

V is TRBV27 and J is TRBJ2-2; tentatively, D is TRBD2 (5 bases). Germline V gives CDR1 MNHEY, CDR2 SMNVEV (reference sequence). The V end was cut by 8 bases, the J end by 2 bases, with 12 bases between. This CDR3 region has 14 residues. For the CDR3, the DNA is TGTGCCAGCCGGGGTCGCGGCAACACCGGGGAGCTGTTTTTT. Translated: CASRGRGNTGELFF.

The CDR3 sequence is CASSLRGGTGATYNEQFF. CDR3 coding DNA: TGTGCCAGCAGCTTAAGGGGGGGGACGGGAGCTACCTACAATGAGCAGTTCTTC. The gene calls are TRBV7-3 and TRBJ2-1, with TRBD2 matching over 7 bases. The V gene end was trimmed by 1 base and the J gene end by 2 bases; junction bases not matched to a gene: 11. CDR3 length: 18 residues. The germline V gene encodes CDR1 SGHTA and CDR2 FQGTGA.

This sequence joins TRBV27 and TRBJ2-1, with D perhaps matching TRBD1 (5 bases). CDR3 length equals 15 residues. The V end was cut by 2 bases, the J end by 9 bases, with 17 bases between. CDR1 is MNHEY and CDR2 is SMNVEV in the germline V gene (reference sequence). In DNA, the CDR3 is TGTGCCAGCAGTTTAAGGACACCTCCGAGTGGTGAGCAGTTCTTC. Translation gives CASSLRTPPSGEQFF.

The rearrangement links TRBV5-1 to TRBJ1-2; D is unclear. V lost 4 bases to trimming and J lost 1 base, with 14 bases between them. This CDR3 has 15 amino acids. The germline CDR1 and CDR2 sequences are SGHRS and YFSETQ. In DNA form, the CDR3 reads TGCGCCAGCAGCGCCGGCGGAGGGAGTAACTATGGCTACACCTTC. This codes for CASSAGGGSNYGYTF.

This clone was recorded once. The V and J genes are TRBV9 and TRBJ2-1; no reliable D call. V lost 0 bases and J lost 6, with 7 bases in between. This CDR3 contains 13 residues. Germline V gene sequence: CDR1 SGDLS, CDR2 YYNGEE. DNA for the CDR3: TGTGCCAGCAGCGTAGATGGTAGCAATGAGCAGTTCTTC. It yields the protein CASSVDGSNEQFF.

V is TRBV2 and J is TRBJ2-1; TRBD2 matches 8 bases. CDR1 is SNHLY, CDR2 FYNNEI, per germline. The CDR3 is made up of 15 amino acids. V lost 7 bases, J lost 5 bases, and 10 bases stayed unmatched. The chain's CDR3 is CASTVSSGSNNEQFF. CDR3 DNA sequence: TGTGCCAGCACGGTCTCTAGCGGGTCTAACAATGAGCAGTTCTTC.

The DNA of the CDR3 is TGTGCCAGCAGTTTTTCGTGGGAGGAACTCCCCTCGAACACCGGGGAGCTGTTTTTT. Its translation is CASSFSWEELPSNTGELFF. The chain employs TRBV28 and TRBJ2-2, with D maybe TRBD2 (6 bases). Trimming stripped 3 bases from V and 0 bases from J, with 20 bases between. Looked up from germline, CDR1 is MDHEN and CDR2 is SYDVKM. The CDR3 loop spans 19 amino acids.

This clone was seen a single time. The V gene is TRBV2, the J gene TRBJ2-7; TRBD1 matches 9 bases. V was clipped by 8 bases and J by 6 bases; unmatched bases: 8. CDR1 is SNHLY and CDR2 is FYNNEI in the germline V gene. The CDR3 has 13 amino acids. The CDR3 protein is CASEGQGFLEQYF. CDR3 nucleotides: TGTGCCAGCGAGGGACAGGGTTTCCTCGAGCAGTACTTC.

V usage is TRBV11-3 and J usage is TRBJ1-1; 9 bases are a match to TRBD1. V lost 3 bases to trimming and J lost 1 base; unmatched junction nucleotides: 0. Germline CDR1 is SGHNT and CDR2 is YENEEA. The CDR3 spans 14 residues. CDR3 nucleotide sequence: TGTGCCAGCAGCTTGGACAGGGGGAACACTGAAGCTTTCTTT. It specifies CASSLDRGNTEAFF.

The chain employs TRBV2 and TRBJ2-3, with 8 bases aligning to TRBD2. The CDR3 is 14 residues long. Germline V gene data show CDR1 as SNHLY and CDR2 as FYNNEI. Germline trimming cut 3 bases from V and 1 base from J; bases unmatched to any gene: 0. Here the CDR3 reads CASSETSGTDTQYF. The CDR3 region has the DNA TGTGCCAGCAGTGAGACTAGCGGCACAGATACGCAGTATTTT.